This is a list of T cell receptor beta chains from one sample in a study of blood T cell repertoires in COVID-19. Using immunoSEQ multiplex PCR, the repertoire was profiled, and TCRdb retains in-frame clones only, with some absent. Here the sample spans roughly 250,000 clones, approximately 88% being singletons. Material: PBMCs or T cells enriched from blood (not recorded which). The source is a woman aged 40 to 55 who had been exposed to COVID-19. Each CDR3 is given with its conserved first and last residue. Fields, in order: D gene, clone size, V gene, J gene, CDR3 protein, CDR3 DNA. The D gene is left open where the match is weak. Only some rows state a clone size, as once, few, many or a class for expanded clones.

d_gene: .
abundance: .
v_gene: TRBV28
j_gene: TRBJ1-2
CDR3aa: CASSQRGGTNYGYTF
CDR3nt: TGTGCCAGCAGTCAAAGGGGGGGGACTAACTATGGCTACACCTTC

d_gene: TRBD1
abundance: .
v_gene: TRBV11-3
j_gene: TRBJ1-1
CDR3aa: CASSADGTVEAFF
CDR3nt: TGTGCCAGCAGCGCAGACGGGACAGTTGAAGCTTTCTTT

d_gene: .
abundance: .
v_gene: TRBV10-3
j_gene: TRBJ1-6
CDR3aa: CATTDRRESSPLHF
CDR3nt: TGTGCCACCACGGACAGAAGAGAGAGTTCACCCCTCCACTTT

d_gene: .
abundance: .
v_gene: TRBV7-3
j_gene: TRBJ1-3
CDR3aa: CASSRAGGFGNTIYF
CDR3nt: TGTGCCAGCAGCCGTGCGGGAGGCTTTGGAAACACCATATATTTT

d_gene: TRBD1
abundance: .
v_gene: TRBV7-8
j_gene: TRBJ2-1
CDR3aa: CASSLDRGLVNEQFF
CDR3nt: TGTGCCAGCAGCTTAGACAGGGGGCTGGTGAATGAGCAGTTCTTC

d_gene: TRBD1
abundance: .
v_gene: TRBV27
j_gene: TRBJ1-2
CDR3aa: CASSSRQGRHGYTF
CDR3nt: TGTGCCAGCAGTTCTCGACAGGGTAGGCATGGCTACACCTTC

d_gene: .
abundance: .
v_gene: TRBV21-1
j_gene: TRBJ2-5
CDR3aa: CASSKAIQETQYF
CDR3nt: TGTGCCAGCAGCAAAGCTATTCAAGAGACCCAGTACTTC

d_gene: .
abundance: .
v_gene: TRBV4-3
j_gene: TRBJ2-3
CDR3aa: CASSKRSGGGQPTDTQYF
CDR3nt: TGCGCCAGCAGCAAACGGTCTGGCGGGGGCCAACCCACAGATACGCAGTATTTT

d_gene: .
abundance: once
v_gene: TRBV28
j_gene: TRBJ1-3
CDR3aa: CASSWGAGNTIYF
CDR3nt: TGTGCCAGCAGTTGGGGGGCTGGAAACACCATATATTTT

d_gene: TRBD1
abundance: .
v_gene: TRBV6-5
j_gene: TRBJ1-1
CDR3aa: CASRETRGSSFEAFF
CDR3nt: TGTGCCAGCAGGGAGACCAGGGGGTCTAGCTTTGAAGCTTTCTTT

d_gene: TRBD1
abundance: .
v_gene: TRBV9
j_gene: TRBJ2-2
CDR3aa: CASSRQGNTGELFF
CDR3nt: TGTGCCAGCAGCCGACAGGGGAACACCGGGGAGCTGTTTTTT

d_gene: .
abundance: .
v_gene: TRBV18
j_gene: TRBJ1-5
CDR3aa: CASSRSGSLNQPQHF
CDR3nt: TGTGCCAGCTCACGCTCAGGGTCTCTCAATCAGCCCCAGCATTTT

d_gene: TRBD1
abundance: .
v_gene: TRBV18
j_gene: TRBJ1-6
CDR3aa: CASSPPSTGGAGPLHF
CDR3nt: TGTGCCAGCTCACCCCCCTCCACAGGGGGCGCGGGACCCCTCCACTTT